Detailed here is one T cell receptor (beta chain). What it binds is unknown. These data are taken from a study of T cells in pancreatic ductal adenocarcinoma. Study-level results: Tumor samples had fewer productive templates and about 8-fold fewer unique clonotypes than blood. Tumor and blood clonality did not differ significantly, about 0.11 versus 0.072.

The method was immunoSEQ multiplex PCR; TCRdb's version includes in-frame clones alone and lacks a portion of them. The sample consists of around 94,000 clones, 90% to 95% of them appearing once. Selected pancreatic ductal adenocarcinoma patients had undergone surgery without neoadjuvant therapy. The sequencing sample was made of PBMCs. The origin of this receptor is a human donor with pancreatic ductal adenocarcinoma.

The CDR3 bases are TGTGCCAGCAGCTTACGGGGGTTTCACGATCGGGACTCCGAGCAGTACTTC. Translated, it gives CASSLRGFHDRDSEQYF. The V call is TRBV7-9, the J call TRBJ2-7; a weak D match, TRBD2 (6 bases). Germline V lookup: CDR1 SEHNR, CDR2 FQNEAQ (reference sequence). V dropped 2 bases and J dropped 6 bases, with 23 bases sitting between them. The CDR3 has 17 amino acids.